Only one count was recorded for the clone carrying this T cell receptor beta chain. This sample was taken from a study of blood T cell repertoires in COVID-19. Profiling relied on immunoSEQ multiplex PCR, and the TCRdb table lists in-frame clones only, not all of them. Of 250,000 to 400,000 clones in the sample, approximately 88% were seen once. The CDR3 consists of 16 residues. J is TRBJ1-5 and V is TRBV21-1; the listed D gene, TRBD1, was not tested against the DNA. TRBV21-1 is assigned pseudogene status. Input material: peripheral blood. The receptor was derived from a woman younger than 45 with COVID-19, enrolled during active disease. CDR3 DNA sequence: TGTGCCAGCAGCAAAGAAGCAGGGCGAAGCAATCAGCCCCAGCATTTT. It yields the protein CASSKEAGRSNQPQHF.